This entry lists 2 T cell receptor beta chains sequenced from one sample in a study of shared clonotypes between healthy human individuals. Profiled with immunoSEQ multiplex PCR; TCRdb holds only in-frame clones, not every one. The sample holds about 2.5 million clones, roughly 92% seen once. The sequenced sample consisted of naive CD4+ T cells from PBMCs. As to subset: CD45RA+ positively selected. Receptors were obtained from a man aged 18 to 35 in good health. Some clones in this sample may be carry-over from other donors' samples.

The chain carries TRBV28 and TRBJ2-7, with D perhaps matching TRBD2 (5 bases). Trimming pared 3 bases from V and 3 bases from J, leaving 18 bases between. Germline V gives CDR1 MDHEN, CDR2 SYDVKM. The CDR3 totals 16 residues. The CDR3: CASSLGARAIVYEQYF. In DNA, the CDR3 is TGTGCCAGCAGTTTGGGTGCGAGGGCCATTGTCTACGAGCAGTACTTC.

This chain uses TRBV4-1 with TRBJ2-3, with 13 bases identical to TRBD2. Germline trimming cut 2 bases from V and 5 bases from J; bases unmatched to any gene: 1. From germline, CDR1 is MGHRA and CDR2 YSYEKL. The CDR3 runs to 15 residues. The CDR3 sequence: CASSQTSGRVDTQYF. In DNA form, the CDR3 reads TGCGCCAGCAGCCAAACTAGCGGGAGGGTAGATACGCAGTATTTT.